These T cell receptor beta chains were read from a single sample in a study of CD8 T cells in ankylosing spondylitis. TCRdb fed the 5' RACE reads into MiXCR, producing one record per CDR3 protein. The sample lists just under 350,000 distinct CDR3 sequences, under 15% occurring once. Sequenced sample: blood, either unsorted or a sorted T cell fraction (not recorded which). These receptors all come from a male donor with ankylosing spondylitis or in good health (not recorded which). The conserved cysteine and the conserved F or W are not part of the CDR3 here. Each record gives: clone size, J gene, V gene, CDR3 protein. Clone size is not always given. Where it is, it says once, few, many or a class for expanded clones.

- | TRBJ2-3 | TRBV4-2 | ASRKYPGQILQGTDTQY
few | TRBJ2-3 | TRBV5-1 | ASSLLGIADTQY
- | TRBJ1-1 | TRBV2 | ASSVQGGAF
- | TRBJ2-2 | TRBV5-1 | ASGFDPLAGELF
- | TRBJ2-1 | TRBV11-2 | ASSLGLAGVTEQF
few | TRBJ2-3 | TRBV12-3/TRBV12-4 | ASSLTGGAGGDTQY
few | TRBJ1-5 | TRBV20-1 | SASDSGNQPQH
- | TRBJ1-5 | TRBV10-3 | AIATGTGEPQH
- | TRBJ2-7 | TRBV7-2 | ASSPSQERPLSYEQY
many | TRBJ2-7 | TRBV20-1 | SAREPGSGLYEQY
- | TRBJ1-2 | TRBV27 | ASSNYPGGYGYT
few | TRBJ1-1 | TRBV3-1 | ASSQSGGTEAF
- | TRBJ1-6 | TRBV7-9 | ASSPLLSSYNSPLH
- | TRBJ1-2 | TRBV6-1 | ASSEAGADGYT
many | TRBJ1-1 | TRBV6-1 | ASRRTGGTEAF
many | TRBJ2-1 | TRBV5-1 | ASSLAGDNEQF
few | TRBJ1-1 | TRBV10-2 | ASGNKWGNTEAF
many | TRBJ2-2 | TRBV12-3/TRBV12-4 | ASSRRGSGSTGELF
- | TRBJ1-2 | TRBV29-1 | SVGRTENYGYT
few | TRBJ1-1 | TRBV10-3 | ATRESTEAF
few | TRBJ2-7 | TRBV12-3/TRBV12-4 | ASTPSGAEQY
- | TRBJ1-1 | TRBV10-3 | AISEGQGSTEAF
few | TRBJ1-4 | TRBV12-3/TRBV12-4 | ASSDPMRGKLF
few | TRBJ1-1 | TRBV5-5 | ASSPGQGRAEAF
- | TRBJ1-1 | TRBV5-1 | ASSLAKGLGQKMNTEAF
- | TRBJ1-2 | TRBV12-3/TRBV12-4 | ASSDRPGYT
- | TRBJ2-7 | TRBV5-1 | ASSLGRVSYEQY
few | TRBJ2-3 | TRBV6-5 | ASSSGGQGADTQY
- | TRBJ1-2 | TRBV18 | ASSEQSNYGYT
many | TRBJ1-2 | TRBV20-1 | SAEGQGDYGYT
- | TRBJ2-3 | TRBV6-1 | ASSPRGRADTQY
- | TRBJ1-5 | TRBV18 | ASSLSPGQGNLAQH
- | TRBJ1-2 | TRBV19 | ASTRPPGQGASGGYT
- | TRBJ2-7 | TRBV20-1 | SAKPPGSRTYEQY
few | TRBJ2-1 | TRBV5-5 | ASSSYENEQF
few | TRBJ1-5 | TRBV6-1 | ASRDRGISQPQH
- | TRBJ1-4 | TRBV4-1 | ASSPPGRSNEKLF
many | TRBJ1-1 | TRBV5-1 | ASSLAPANTEAF
- | TRBJ2-7 | TRBV20-1 | SANPGQAPYEQY
- | TRBJ1-2 | TRBV2 | ASSPTPWVEYGYT
many | TRBJ1-5 | TRBV6-1 | ASRWWGSGQPQH
- | TRBJ2-5 | TRBV20-1 | SARDPGQQETQY
- | TRBJ1-2 | TRBV9 | ASSGTARDGYT
- | TRBJ1-2 | TRBV15 | ATSRDPGFSYGYT
many | TRBJ1-2 | TRBV6-5 | ASSYRATGDANYGYT
- | TRBJ1-1 | TRBV6-1 | ASSRTMNTEAF
few | TRBJ2-1 | TRBV12-3/TRBV12-4 | ATSGGGVYNEQF
- | TRBJ2-7 | TRBV19 | ASSIADSYEQY
once | TRBJ2-2 | TRBV12-3/TRBV12-4 | ASSLSRAGTGELF
- | TRBJ2-7 | TRBV5-6 | ASSAASGSRLEQY
few | TRBJ2-3 | TRBV12-5 | ASGPGQGRGTQY